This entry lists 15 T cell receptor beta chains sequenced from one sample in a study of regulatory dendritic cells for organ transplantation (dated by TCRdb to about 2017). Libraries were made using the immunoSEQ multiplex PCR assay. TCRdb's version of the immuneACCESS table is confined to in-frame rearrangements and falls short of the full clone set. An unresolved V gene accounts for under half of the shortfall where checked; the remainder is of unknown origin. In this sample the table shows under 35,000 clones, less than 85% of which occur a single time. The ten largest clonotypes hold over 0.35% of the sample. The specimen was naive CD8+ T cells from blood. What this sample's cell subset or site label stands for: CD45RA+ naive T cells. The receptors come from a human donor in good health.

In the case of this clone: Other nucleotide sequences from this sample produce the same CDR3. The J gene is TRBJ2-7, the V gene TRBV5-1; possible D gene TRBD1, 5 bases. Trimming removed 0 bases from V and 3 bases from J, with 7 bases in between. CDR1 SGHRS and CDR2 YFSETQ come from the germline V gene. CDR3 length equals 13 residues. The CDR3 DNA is TGCGCCAGCAGCTTGGGACAGTTCTACGAGCAGTACTTC. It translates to CASSLGQFYEQYF.

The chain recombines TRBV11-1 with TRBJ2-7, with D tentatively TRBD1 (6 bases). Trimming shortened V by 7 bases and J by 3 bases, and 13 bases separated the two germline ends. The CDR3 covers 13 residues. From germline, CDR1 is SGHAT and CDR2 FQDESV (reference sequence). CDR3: CASNPTDSYEQYF. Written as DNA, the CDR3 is TGTGCCAGCAACCCGACGGACAGCTACGAGCAGTACTTC.

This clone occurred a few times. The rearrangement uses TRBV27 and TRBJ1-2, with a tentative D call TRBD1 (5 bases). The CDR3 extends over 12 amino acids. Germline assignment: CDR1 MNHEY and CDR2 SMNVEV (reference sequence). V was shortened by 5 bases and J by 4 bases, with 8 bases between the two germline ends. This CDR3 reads CASSAGGYGYTF. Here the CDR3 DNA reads TGTGCCAGCAGTGCCGGGGGCTATGGCTACACCTTC.

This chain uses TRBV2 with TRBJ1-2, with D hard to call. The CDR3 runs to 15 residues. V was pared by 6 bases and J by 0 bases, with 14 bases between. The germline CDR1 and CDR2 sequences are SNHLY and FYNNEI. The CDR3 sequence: CASRFNRLTNYGYTF. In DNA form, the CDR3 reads TGTGCCAGCAGATTTAACAGATTAACTAACTATGGCTACACCTTC.

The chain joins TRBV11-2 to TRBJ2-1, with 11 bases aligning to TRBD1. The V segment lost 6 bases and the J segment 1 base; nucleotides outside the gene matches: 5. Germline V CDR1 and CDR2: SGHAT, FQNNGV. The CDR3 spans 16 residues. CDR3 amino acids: CASRAGQGASYNEQFF. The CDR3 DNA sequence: TGTGCCAGCAGGGCCGGACAGGGGGCTTCCTACAATGAGCAGTTCTTC.

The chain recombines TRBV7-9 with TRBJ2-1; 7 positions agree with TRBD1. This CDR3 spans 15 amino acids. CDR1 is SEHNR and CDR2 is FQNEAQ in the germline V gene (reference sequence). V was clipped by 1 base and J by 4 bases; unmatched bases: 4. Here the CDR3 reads CASSLEGGGYNEQFF. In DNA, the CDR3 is TGTGCCAGCAGCTTAGAAGGGGGCGGGTACAATGAGCAGTTCTTC. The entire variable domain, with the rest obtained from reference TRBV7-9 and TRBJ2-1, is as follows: DTGVSQNPRHKITKRGQNVTFRCDPISEHNRLYWYRQTLGQGPEFLTYFQNEAQLEKSRLLSDRFSAERPKGSFSTLEIQRTEQGDSAMYLCASSLEGGGYNEQFFGPGTRLTVL.

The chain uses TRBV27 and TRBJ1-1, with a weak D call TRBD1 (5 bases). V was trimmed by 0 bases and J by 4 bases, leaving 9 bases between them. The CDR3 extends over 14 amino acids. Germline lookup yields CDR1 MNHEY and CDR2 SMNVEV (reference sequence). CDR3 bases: TGTGCCAGCAGTTTATCGTCCAGGGTCACTGAAGCTTTCTTT. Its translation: CASSLSSRVTEAFF.

The DNA of the CDR3 is TGTGCCAGCAGTTTGGGACAACCCTACAATGAGCAGTTCTTC. Its protein product is CASSLGQPYNEQFF. The chain employs TRBV27 and TRBJ2-1, with a possible D match to TRBD1 (6 bases). The germline CDR1 and CDR2 sequences are MNHEY and SMNVEV (reference sequence). CDR3 length: 14 residues. The V end lost 3 bases, the J end lost 2 bases, and 8 bases lay between the germline ends.

CDR3 loop: CASSPQGPYEQYF. CDR3 DNA: TGTGCCAGCAGTCCCCAGGGTCCCTACGAGCAGTACTTC. The chain combines TRBV27 with TRBJ2-7, with TRBD1 as a possible D gene (5 bases). V was trimmed by 5 bases and J by 2 bases, leaving 10 bases between them. CDR3 length: 13 residues. Germline V gives CDR1 MNHEY, CDR2 SMNVEV (reference sequence).

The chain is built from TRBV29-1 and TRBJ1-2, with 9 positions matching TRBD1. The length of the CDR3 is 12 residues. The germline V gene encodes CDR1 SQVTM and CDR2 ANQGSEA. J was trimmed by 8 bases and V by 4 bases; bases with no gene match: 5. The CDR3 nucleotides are TGCAGCGTTGCGCACAGGGGGCACGGCTACACCTTC. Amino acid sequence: CSVAHRGHGYTF. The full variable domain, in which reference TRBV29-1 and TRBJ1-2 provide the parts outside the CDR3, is SAVISQKPSRDICQRGTSLTIQCQVDSQVTMMFWYRQQPGQSLTLIATANQGSEATYESGFVIDKFPISRPNLTFSTLTVSNMSPEDSSIYLCSVAHRGHGYTFGSGTRLTVV.

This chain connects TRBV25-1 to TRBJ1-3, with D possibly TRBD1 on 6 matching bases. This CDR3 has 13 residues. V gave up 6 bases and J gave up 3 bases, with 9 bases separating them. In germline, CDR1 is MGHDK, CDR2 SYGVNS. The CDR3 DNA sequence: TGTGCCAGCAGAGGGGGAAGTGGAAACACCATATATTTT. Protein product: CASRGGSGNTIYF.

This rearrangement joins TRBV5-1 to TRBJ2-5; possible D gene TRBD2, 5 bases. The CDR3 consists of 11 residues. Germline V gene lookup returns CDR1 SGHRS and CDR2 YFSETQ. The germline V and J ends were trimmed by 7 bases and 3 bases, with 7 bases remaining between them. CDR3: CASQRKETQYF. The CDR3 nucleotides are TGCGCCAGCCAGCGGAAAGAGACCCAGTACTTC.

The CDR3 DNA sequence: TGTGCCAGCAGCTCCCTAGCGGGGGGCGACTCCTACAATGAGCAGTTCTTC. Translated, it gives CASSSLAGGDSYNEQFF. The gene calls are TRBV7-9 and TRBJ2-1; 11 nucleotides match TRBD2. This CDR3 spans 17 amino acids. Germline CDR1 SEHNR, CDR2 FQNEAQ (reference sequence). J lost 0 bases, V lost 4 bases, and 5 bases had no gene match.

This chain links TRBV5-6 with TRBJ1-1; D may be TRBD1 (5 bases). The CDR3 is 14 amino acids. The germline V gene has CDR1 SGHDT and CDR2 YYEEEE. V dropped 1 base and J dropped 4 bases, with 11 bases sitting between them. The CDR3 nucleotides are TGTGCCAGCAGCTTGTGGGGGAGGGGCACTGAAGCTTTCTTT. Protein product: CASSLWGRGTEAFF.

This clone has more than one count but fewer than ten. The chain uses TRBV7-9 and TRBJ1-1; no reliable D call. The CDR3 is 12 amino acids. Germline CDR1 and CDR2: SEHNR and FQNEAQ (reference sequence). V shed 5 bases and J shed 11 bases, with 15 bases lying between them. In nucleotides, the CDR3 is TGTGCCAGCAGCCCTCACGGGGTGAACGCTTTCTTT. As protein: CASSPHGVNAFF.